This entry is about one T cell receptor beta chain. Its target is not known. These data originate in a study of beta chain features in type 1 diabetes. Study-wide findings and caveats: Across patients, naive, central memory and Treg TCRB repertoires exhibited apparently greater similarity than was observed across healthy donors. Short templates might get an advantage during PCR, and this would be equal in patients and controls.

Trimming left V 5 bases short and J 9 bases short, with 14 bases between. The CDR3 extends over 12 amino acids. The germline V gene has CDR1 MDHEN and CDR2 SYDVKM. The authors sorted CD4+ naive, central memory, regulatory and stem cell-like memory cells via CD45RO/CCR7/CD25/CD127/CD95/CD27. Every sorted population was more than 95% pure. The whole isolated RNA underwent reverse transcription, so sequencing captured expressed TCRB transcripts. Sequenced by immunoSEQ multiplex PCR; TCRdb stores in-frame clones only, minus some. The sample holds hundreds of thousands of clones, around 15% seen once. Sequencing input: naive CD4+ T cells from blood. V gene TRBV28 combines with J gene TRBJ2-7; D call uncertain. This receptor was identified in a young man in good health. This CDR3 reads CASSPHLGLQYF. DNA for the CDR3: TGTGCCAGCAGTCCCCATCTCGGGTTGCAGTACTTC.